This entry is about one T cell receptor beta chain. Its antigen is not known. The sample belongs to a study of T-cell memory formation after mild COVID-19. Study details: TCR clusters were largely donor specific. Regarding the study as a whole: CD4+ clones that contracted lay mainly in CM and EM; CD8+ ones lay in EMRA. Memory sampled before infection contained some responding clones, suggesting cross-reactive memory joined. CD4+ bias marked clones expanding day 15 to 37, unlike balanced contracting clones.

TCRdb itself ran the 5' RACE reads through MiXCR, one entry per CDR3 protein. The sample shows about half a million distinct CDR3 sequences, roughly 18% of them seen only once. Sequences were obtained from PBMCs or a T cell subset sorted from them (not recorded which). This sequence originates from an adult woman who had mild COVID-19 (a few samples of this study predate the infection). Cell type and time point are not known.

The CDR3 reads CSARTRQGVGYGYTF. CDR3 nucleotide sequence: TGCAGTGCTAGGACCCGACAGGGAGTGGGCTATGGCTACACCTTC. J is TRBJ1-2 and V is TRBV20-1, with 7 bases that match TRBD1. Germline CDR1 is DFQATT and CDR2 is SNEGSKA (reference sequence). The CDR3 contains 15 residues. With V trimmed by 3 bases and J by 4 bases, 11 bases remained unmatched.